A selection of T cell receptor beta chains follows, all from one sample in a study of identical twins. TCRdb re-called the 5' RACE reads with MiXCR, one entry per CDR3 protein. The sample consists of 1,800,000 or so distinct CDR3 sequences, less than 40% of them appearing once. Sequences were obtained from cord blood. Receptors were obtained from a newborn girl in good health. Each CDR3 is given with its conserved first and last residue. The D gene is left open where the match is weak. Clone size appears in some rows only: once, few, many, or a class for an expanded clone.

V gene	clone size	D gene	J gene	CDR3 DNA	CDR3 protein
TRBV9	NA	TRBD1	TRBJ2-1	TGTGCCAGCAGCGTACGACAGGGATCCTACAATGGGCAGTTCTTC	CASSVRQGSYNGQFF
TRBV7-7	NA	NA	TRBJ2-5	TGTGCTAGCAGCCTAGATAAGCGGACCCAGTACTTC	CASSLDKRTQYF
TRBV12-3/TRBV12-4	NA	NA	TRBJ2-1	TGTGCCAACAGTCCGAGGACCCCTATGAATGAGCAGTTCTTC	CANSPRTPMNEQFF
TRBV20-1	NA	NA	TRBJ2-7	TGCAGTGCTAGGGCAGGGGCCCTCTACGAGCAGTACTTC	CSARAGALYEQYF
TRBV12-3/TRBV12-4	few	NA	TRBJ1-2	TGTGCCAGCAATGAGGGGACGAGGGGCTACACCTTC	CASNEGTRGYTF
TRBV27	NA	NA	TRBJ2-7	TGTGCCAGCAGTCCTTCCCCTATACTCCACGAGCAGTACTTC	CASSPSPILHEQYF
TRBV4-1	few	NA	TRBJ2-2	TGCGCCAGCAGCCAAAGCGGCGGTTTTTTCCGGGAGCTGTTTTTT	CASSQSGGFFRELFF
TRBV7-2	NA	NA	TRBJ2-1	TGTGCCAGCAGCTCTAGAGCGGCCAATGAGCAGTTCTTC	CASSSRAANEQFF
TRBV7-9	few	NA	TRBJ2-5	TGTGCCAGCAGTCAAACAGCGTACCAAGAGACCCAGTACTTC	CASSQTAYQETQYF
TRBV13	few	NA	TRBJ2-7	TGTGCCAGCAGCCGCCGGGCGCTAGAAGATCCCTACGAGCAGTACTTC	CASSRRALEDPYEQYF
TRBV5-1	once	TRBD1	TRBJ1-1	TGCGCCAGCAGCTTGGAAGGACAGGGCAAAGCTTTCTTT	CASSLEGQGKAFF
TRBV2	NA	NA	TRBJ2-5	TGTGCCAGCAGTGAACAGGGCGGGTATTACAATGAGCAGTACTTC	CASSEQGGYYNEQYF
TRBV7-2	NA	TRBD2	TRBJ2-7	TGTGCCAGCAGCTCCTTAGCGGGGACCTCCTACGAGCAGTACTTC	CASSSLAGTSYEQYF
TRBV20-1	NA	TRBD1	TRBJ1-6	TGCAGTGCTATGGGACAGAACCCTGCGAATTCACCCCTCCACTTT	CSAMGQNPANSPLHF
TRBV29-1	few	NA	TRBJ1-5	TGCAGCGTTGGGAGGGGCAATCAGCCCCAGCATTTT	CSVGRGNQPQHF
TRBV12-3/TRBV12-4	few	TRBD2	TRBJ2-3	TGTGCCAGCAGTTTATCTAGCGGGGTGGTAGATACGCAGTATTTT	CASSLSSGVVDTQYF
TRBV20-1	NA	NA	TRBJ2-1	TGCAGTGCGGATGGTTTCTTGGGAAATGAGCAGTTCTTC	CSADGFLGNEQFF
TRBV20-1	NA	NA	TRBJ1-1	TGCAGTGCTAGAGATGCAACAGGGCTGAACACTGAAGCTTTCTTT	CSARDATGLNTEAFF
TRBV12-5	NA	TRBD1	TRBJ1-2	TGTGCTAGTGGTTTGGACAGGGGTAACTATGGCTACACCTTC	CASGLDRGNYGYTF
TRBV27	few	NA	TRBJ2-1	TGTGCCAGCAGTTTATGGGGGGCGGGCTCCTACAATGAGCAGTTCTTC	CASSLWGAGSYNEQFF
TRBV7-2	NA	TRBD2	TRBJ2-1	TGTGCCAGCAGCTTACAGCGGGGGGACAATGAGCAGTTCTTC	CASSLQRGDNEQFF
TRBV11-2	NA	TRBD2	TRBJ2-3	TGTGCCAGCAGCTTAGATGGACTAGTGGCAGATACGCAGTATTTT	CASSLDGLVADTQYF
TRBV11-2	NA	TRBD2	TRBJ2-7	TGTGCCAGCAGCTTAGAGCGCCTAGCGGGTCGGTACGAGCAGTACTTC	CASSLERLAGRYEQYF
TRBV3-1	NA	NA	TRBJ2-1	TGTGCCAGCAGCCAAGATTCGGGGGCGCCCGGAGATGAGCAGTTCTTC	CASSQDSGAPGDEQFF
TRBV3-1	NA	NA	TRBJ1-2	TGTGCCAGCAGCCAAGATCGGAGGAGGCCAGACGGCTACACCTTC	CASSQDRRRPDGYTF
TRBV19	few	NA	TRBJ1-6	TGTGCCAGTAGCCGGAGACAGGCCCTATTCTATAATTCACCCCTCCACTTT	CASSRRQALFYNSPLHF
TRBV20-1	few	TRBD1	TRBJ2-5	TGCAGTGCTAGGGTGACAGGGGGGAAGACCCAGTACTTC	CSARVTGGKTQYF
TRBV2	few	TRBD1	TRBJ2-7	TGTGCCAGCACGACAGGGCCCTACGAGCAGTACTTC	CASTTGPYEQYF
TRBV12-3/TRBV12-4	few	NA	TRBJ2-1	TGTGCCAGCAGTTTCCGCGCGGCCTCCTACAATGAGCAGTTCTTC	CASSFRAASYNEQFF
TRBV9	few	NA	TRBJ2-3	TGTGCCAGCAGCGTCTCCCCCGATACGCAGTATTTT	CASSVSPDTQYF
TRBV3-1	NA	NA	TRBJ2-1	TGTGCCAGCAGCGCCCGAACAGCGGGCCACTGGTTCTTC	CASSARTAGHWFF
TRBV7-2	few	TRBD2	TRBJ2-5	TGTGCCAGCAGCTTAGGCCTAGCGGGAGTAGGTGGCATAGTCCAAGAGACCCAGTACTTC	CASSLGLAGVGGIVQETQYF
TRBV2	NA	TRBD2	TRBJ2-4	TGTGCCAGCATGCGGACTAGCGGACTTTACGGGCAGTACTTC	CASMRTSGLYGQYF
TRBV6-1	NA	TRBD1	TRBJ1-2	TGTGCCAGCAGTGAAGAGGGACAGGGGACCTATGGCTACACCTTC	CASSEEGQGTYGYTF
TRBV7-2	NA	NA	TRBJ2-7	TGTGCCAGCAGCTTATCTGAGGCAAGGTACTTC	CASSLSEARYF
TRBV6-4	NA	NA	TRBJ2-2	TGTGCCAATTCCCGGGGAACCACCGGGGAGCTGTTTTTT	CANSRGTTGELFF
TRBV28	once	NA	TRBJ2-7	TGTGCCAGCAGTATAGAGGGCAAGAGCTCCTACGAGCAGTACTTC	CASSIEGKSSYEQYF
TRBV7-9	NA	NA	TRBJ1-5	TGTGCCAGCACCCAAACAGGTTGGGTAGATAGCAATCAGCCCCAGCATTTT	CASTQTGWVDSNQPQHF
TRBV27	few	TRBD1	TRBJ1-2	TGTGCCAGCAGTAGAGAAGACAGGGACGGCTATGGCTACACCTTC	CASSREDRDGYGYTF
TRBV6-1	NA	NA	TRBJ2-3	TGTGCCAGCACTGAAGGATTAGATACGCAGTATTTT	CASTEGLDTQYF
TRBV7-2	few	NA	TRBJ1-1	TGTGCCAGCAGCTTAGCCCGTAGCAGGGTGGGCACTGAAGCTTTCTTT	CASSLARSRVGTEAFF
TRBV6-7	NA	NA	TRBJ1-5	TGTGCCAGCAGCCCGGAAAGAAGGGACAATAGGCGCAATCAGCCCCAGCATTTT	CASSPERRDNRRNQPQHF
TRBV28	few	NA	TRBJ2-6	TGTGCCAGCAGTTACGGGGTCGGGAACTCTGGGGCCAACGTCCTGACTTTC	CASSYGVGNSGANVLTF
TRBV5-1	NA	TRBD2	TRBJ2-3	TGTGCCAGCAGTTCTCCGGGACTAGCGGGAGGCACAGATACGCAGTATTTT	CASSSPGLAGGTDTQYF
TRBV6-1	NA	NA	TRBJ1-1	TGTGCCAGCACATCAAGAATTGAAGCTTTCTTT	CASTSRIEAFF
TRBV21-1	NA	NA	TRBJ1-2	TGTGCCAGCCCCCGGACCAGTCGGGGCTACACCTTC	CASPRTSRGYTF
TRBV12-3/TRBV12-4	NA	TRBD1	TRBJ2-1	TGTGCCAGCACTTTGCCCGGGACAGGCTGCAATGAGCAGTTCTTC	CASTLPGTGCNEQFF
TRBV4-1	once	TRBD2	TRBJ2-7	TGCGCCAGCAGCCCTCGACTAGTTCGGGACTACAATGAGCAGTACTTC	CASSPRLVRDYNEQYF
TRBV5-1	NA	NA	TRBJ2-7	TGCGCCAGCAGCGGTCCGGCGGACGCCGTCCGGGAGCAGTACTTC	CASSGPADAVREQYF
TRBV7-9	NA	TRBD1	TRBJ2-7	TGTGCCAGCAGCTTCATTTCGGACAGGGGGAGCTCCTACGAGCAGTACTTC	CASSFISDRGSSYEQYF
TRBV20-1	NA	TRBD1	TRBJ2-2	TGCAGTGCTAGAGATTTTAGGACAGGGAGGAACACCGGGGAGCTGTTTTTT	CSARDFRTGRNTGELFF
TRBV28	NA	TRBD1	TRBJ1-2	TGTGCCAGCAGTTTTTCCTGGAGAGGGGGCCGACCTAACTATGGCTACACCTTC	CASSFSWRGGRPNYGYTF
TRBV7-9	few	TRBD1	TRBJ1-2	TGTGCCAGCAGCTTATCCCGGGACAGAAGGTTCTACACCTTC	CASSLSRDRRFYTF